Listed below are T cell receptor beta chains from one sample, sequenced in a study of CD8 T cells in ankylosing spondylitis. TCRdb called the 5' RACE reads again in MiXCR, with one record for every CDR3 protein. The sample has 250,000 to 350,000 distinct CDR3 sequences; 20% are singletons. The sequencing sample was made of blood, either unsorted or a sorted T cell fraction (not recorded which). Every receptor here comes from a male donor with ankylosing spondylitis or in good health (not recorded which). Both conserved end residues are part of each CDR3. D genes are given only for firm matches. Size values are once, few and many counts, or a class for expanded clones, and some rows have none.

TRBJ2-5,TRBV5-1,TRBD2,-,CASSLYPGEGETQYF,TGCGCCAGCAGCTTGTACCCGGGGGAGGGAGAGACCCAGTACTTC
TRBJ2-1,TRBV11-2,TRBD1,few,CASSLFFRGTGGYNEQFF,TGTGCCAGCAGCTTATTTTTTAGAGGGACAGGGGGCTACAATGAGCAGTTCTTC
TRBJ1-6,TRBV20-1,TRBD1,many,CSARHTGGIDSPLHF,TGCAGTGCTAGACACACAGGGGGCATCGATTCACCCCTCCACTTT
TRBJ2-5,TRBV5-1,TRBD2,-,CASSLVFHVSGGMETQYF,TGCGCCAGCAGCTTGGTCTTCCATGTAAGCGGGGGGATGGAGACCCAGTACTTC
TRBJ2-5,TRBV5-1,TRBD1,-,CASSPGTGIPQETQYF,TGCGCCAGCAGCCCGGGGACAGGGATCCCCCAAGAGACCCAGTACTTC
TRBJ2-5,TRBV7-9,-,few,CASSHTNQETQYF,TGTGCCAGCAGCCACACGAACCAAGAGACCCAGTACTTC
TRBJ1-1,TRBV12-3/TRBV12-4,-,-,CASSSAAPEAFF,TGTGCCAGCAGTTCGGCAGCCCCTGAAGCTTTCTTT
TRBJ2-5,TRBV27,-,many,CASSLSLGGGETQYF,TGTGCCAGCAGTTTATCCCTCGGGGGTGGGGAGACCCAGTACTTC
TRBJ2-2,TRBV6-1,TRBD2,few,CASRPGLVNTGELFF,TGTGCCAGCAGACCAGGACTAGTAAACACCGGGGAGCTGTTTTTT
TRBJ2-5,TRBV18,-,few,CASSPTGVETQYF,TGTGCCAGCTCACCAACGGGTGTGGAGACCCAGTACTTC
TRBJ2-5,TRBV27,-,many,CASSSGNQETQYF,TGTGCCAGCAGTTCGGGGAACCAAGAGACCCAGTACTTC
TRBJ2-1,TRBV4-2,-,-,CASSQVGRDWWDNEQFF,TGTGCCAGCAGCCAAGTGGGTCGGGATTGGTGGGACAATGAGCAGTTCTTC
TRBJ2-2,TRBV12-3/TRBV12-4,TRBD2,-,CASSKLAGVPGELFF,TGTGCCAGCAGCAAACTAGCGGGAGTACCCGGGGAGCTGTTTTTT
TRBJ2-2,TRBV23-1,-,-,CASSQSSGTDPTGELFF,TGCGCCAGCAGTCAATCGTCCGGGACCGACCCCACCGGGGAGCTGTTTTTT
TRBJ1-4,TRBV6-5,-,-,CASSYRGRTTNEKLFF,TGTGCCAGCAGTTACAGGGGGAGGACAACTAATGAAAAACTGTTTTTT
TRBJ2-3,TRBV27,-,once,CASSHSSTDTQCF,TGTGCCAGCAGCCATTCTAGCACGGATACGCAGTGTTTT
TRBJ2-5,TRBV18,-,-,CASSPRDFETQYF,TGTGCCAGCTCACCACGGGATTTCGAGACCCAGTACTTC
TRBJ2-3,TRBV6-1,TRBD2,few,CASSPSGVMTDTQYF,TGTGCCAGCAGCCCTAGCGGGGTGATGACAGATACGCAGTATTTT
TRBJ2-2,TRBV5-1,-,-,CASRGASNTGELFF,TGCGCCAGCAGGGGGGCATCGAACACCGGGGAGCTGTTTTTT
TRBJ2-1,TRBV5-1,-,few,CASSLVGEYEQFF,TGCGCCAGCAGCTTGGTGGGGGAATATGAGCAGTTCTTC
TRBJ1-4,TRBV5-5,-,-,CASSSPNNEKLFF,TGTGCCAGCAGCTCGCCGAACAATGAAAAACTGTTTTTT
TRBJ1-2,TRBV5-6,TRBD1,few,CASSSHLTGTANYGYTF,TGTGCCAGCAGCTCACACCTAACCGGGACAGCTAACTATGGCTACACCTTC
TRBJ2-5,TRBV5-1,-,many,CASSLVPGQETQYF,TGCGCCAGCAGCTTAGTCCCGGGCCAAGAGACCCAGTACTTC
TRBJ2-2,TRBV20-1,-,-,CSARGGANTGELFF,TGCAGTGCTAGAGGGGGAGCCAACACCGGGGAGCTGTTTTTT
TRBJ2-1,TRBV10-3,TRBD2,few,CAISEGGSGISSYNEQFF,TGTGCCATCAGTGAGGGGGGTAGCGGGATAAGCTCCTACAATGAGCAGTTCTTC
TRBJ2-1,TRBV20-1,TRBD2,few,CSARGGTSGYNEQFF,TGCAGTGCTAGAGGCGGGACTAGCGGTTACAATGAGCAGTTCTTC
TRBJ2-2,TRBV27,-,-,CASSLLGPSNTGELFF,TGTGCCAGCAGTTTATTGGGGCCAAGTAACACCGGGGAGCTGTTTTTT
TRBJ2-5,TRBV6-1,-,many,CASSVTQGSQTQYF,TGTGCCAGCAGTGTAACACAGGGATCCCAAACCCAGTACTTC
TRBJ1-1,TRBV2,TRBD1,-,CASSEARRGMNTEAFF,TGTGCCAGCAGTGAAGCGCGCAGGGGGATGAACACTGAAGCTTTCTTT
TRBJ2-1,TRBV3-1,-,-,CASSQNGGKQFF,TGTGCCAGCAGCCAAAACGGTGGTAAGCAGTTCTTC
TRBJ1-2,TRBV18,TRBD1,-,CASSPQDRVWNYGYTF,TGTGCCAGCTCACCACAGGACAGGGTCTGGAACTATGGCTACACCTTC
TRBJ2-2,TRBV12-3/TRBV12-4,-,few,CASSFSTNTGELFF,TGTGCCAGCAGTTTTTCAACGAACACCGGGGAGCTGTTTTTT
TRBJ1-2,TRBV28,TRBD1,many,CASYQGGRHGYTF,TGTGCCAGCTACCAAGGGGGCAGACATGGCTACACCTTC
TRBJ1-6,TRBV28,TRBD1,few,CATTGGDSPLHF,TGTGCCACGACAGGGGGCGATTCACCCCTCCACTTT
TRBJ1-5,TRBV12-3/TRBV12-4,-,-,CASSFGTHQEPQHF,TGTGCCAGCAGTTTTGGGACCCACCAGGAGCCCCAGCATTTT
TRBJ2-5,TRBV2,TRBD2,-,CASVGGFRETQYF,TGTGCCAGCGTCGGGGGGTTCCGGGAGACCCAGTACTTC
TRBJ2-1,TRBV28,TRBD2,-,CASSSLTSGQNNEQFF,TGTGCCAGCAGTTCACTGACTAGCGGCCAGAACAATGAGCAGTTCTTC
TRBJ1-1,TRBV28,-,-,CASSFRRNTEAFF,TGTGCCAGCAGTTTTAGGCGGAACACTGAAGCTTTCTTT
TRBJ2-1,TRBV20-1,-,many,CSAETYNEQFF,TGCAGTGCAGAGACCTACAATGAGCAGTTCTTC
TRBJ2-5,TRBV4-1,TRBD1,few,CASSRPVTTGVETQYF,TGCGCCAGCAGCCGCCCGGTCACCACAGGGGTGGAGACCCAGTACTTC
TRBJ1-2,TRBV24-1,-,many,CATSDRYGYTF,TGTGCCACCAGTGATCGCTATGGCTACACCTTC
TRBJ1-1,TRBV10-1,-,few,CASSAQKNTEAFF,TGCGCCAGCAGTGCCCAGAAGAACACTGAAGCTTTCTTT
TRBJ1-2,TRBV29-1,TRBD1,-,CSVDLSGGGGGYTF,TGCAGCGTTGACCTCTCAGGGGGCGGAGGGGGCTACACCTTC
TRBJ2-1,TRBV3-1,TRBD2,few,CASSTSGAYNEQFF,TGTGCCAGCAGTACTAGCGGGGCCTACAATGAGCAGTTCTTC
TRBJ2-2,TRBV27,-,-,CASSMGRNTGELFF,TGTGCCAGCAGTATGGGACGGAACACCGGGGAGCTGTTTTTT
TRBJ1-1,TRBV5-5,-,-,CASSSVTGNTEAFF,TGTGCCAGCAGCTCGGTGACAGGAAACACTGAAGCTTTCTTT
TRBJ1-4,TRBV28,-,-,CGSSFSAGGLEKLFF,TGTGGCAGCAGTTTTTCGGCCGGGGGGCTTGAAAAACTGTTTTTT
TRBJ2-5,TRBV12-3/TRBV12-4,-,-,CASPLGEAWETQYF,TGTGCCAGCCCCCTCGGGGAGGCTTGGGAGACCCAGTACTTC
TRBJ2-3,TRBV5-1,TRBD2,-,CASSLAGGPIADTQYF,TGCGCCAGCAGTCTAGCGGGAGGGCCAATCGCAGATACGCAGTATTTT
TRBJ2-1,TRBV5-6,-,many,CASSLGTGTRIGNEQFF,TGTGCCAGCAGCCTTGGAACCGGGACCCGCATAGGGAATGAGCAGTTCTTC
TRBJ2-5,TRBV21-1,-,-,CASSIDRTGAVETQYF,TGTGCCAGCAGCATCGACCGGACAGGGGCAGTGGAGACCCAGTACTTC
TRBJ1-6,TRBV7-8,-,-,CASSLARSGNSPLHF,TGTGCCAGCAGCTTAGCCCGATCAGGGAATTCACCCCTCCACTTT
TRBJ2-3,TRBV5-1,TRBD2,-,CASSLLRENTDTQYF,TGCGCCAGCAGCTTGTTGCGGGAGAACACAGATACGCAGTATTTT
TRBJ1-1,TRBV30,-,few,CAWRLGVQNTEAFF,TGTGCCTGGAGACTGGGAGTTCAGAACACTGAAGCTTTCTTT
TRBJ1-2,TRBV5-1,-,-,CASSPQGMTANYGYTF,TGCGCCAGCAGCCCTCAGGGAATGACGGCTAACTATGGCTACACCTTC
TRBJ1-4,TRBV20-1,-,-,CSASWGTNEKLFF,TGCAGTGCTAGTTGGGGAACTAATGAAAAACTGTTTTTT
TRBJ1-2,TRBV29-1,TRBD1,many,CSATGQGRYGYTF,TGCAGCGCGACCGGACAGGGGAGATATGGCTACACCTTC